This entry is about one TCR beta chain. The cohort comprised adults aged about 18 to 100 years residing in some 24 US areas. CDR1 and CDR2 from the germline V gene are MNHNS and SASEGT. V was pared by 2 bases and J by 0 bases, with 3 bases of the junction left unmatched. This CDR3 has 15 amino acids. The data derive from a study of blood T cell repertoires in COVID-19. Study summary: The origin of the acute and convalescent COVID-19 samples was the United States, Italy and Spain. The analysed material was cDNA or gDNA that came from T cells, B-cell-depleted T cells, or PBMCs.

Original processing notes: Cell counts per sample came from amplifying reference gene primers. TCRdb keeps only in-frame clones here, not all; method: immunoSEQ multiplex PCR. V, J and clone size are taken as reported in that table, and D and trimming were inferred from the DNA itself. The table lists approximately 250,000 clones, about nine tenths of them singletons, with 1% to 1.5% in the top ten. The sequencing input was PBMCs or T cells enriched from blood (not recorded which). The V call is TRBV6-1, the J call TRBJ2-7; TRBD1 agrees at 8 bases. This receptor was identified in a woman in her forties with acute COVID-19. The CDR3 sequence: CASSELQGASYEQYF. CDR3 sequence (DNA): TGTGCCAGCAGTGAACTGCAGGGGGCCTCCTACGAGCAGTACTTC.